The present TCR beta chain was sequenced within a study of regulatory dendritic cells for organ transplantation. Findings of the study overall: Mature dendritic cells appeared to drive more memory CD8+ clonal expansion than regulatory ones.

Method: immunoSEQ multiplex PCR; TCRdb's copy keeps in-frame clones and lacks some. The repertoire consists of 28,000 or so clones, with approximately 78% occurring once and the leading ten covering about 0.094%. With regard to this clone: Its antigen is unknown.

The sample taken for sequencing was naive CD4+ T cells from blood. Noted subset: CD45RA+ naive T cells. The sequence was obtained from a human donor in good health.

CDR3 protein: CASSEDRDNEQFF. In nucleotides, the CDR3 is TGTGCCAGCAGTGAAGACAGGGACAATGAGCAGTTCTTC. The V call is TRBV2, the J call TRBJ2-1; tentative D call: TRBD1 (6 bases). The CDR3 totals 13 residues. Germline lookup yields CDR1 SNHLY and CDR2 FYNNEI. V dropped 1 base and J dropped 5 bases, with 6 bases sitting between them.